Each of the 28 T cell receptor beta chains below was sequenced from the same sample in a study of cytomegalovirus exposure and HLA in healthy donors. 13 Jbeta primers and 60 Vbeta primers were used for the PCR. The method was immunoSEQ multiplex PCR; TCRdb's version includes in-frame clones alone and lacks a portion of them. The sample lists tens of thousands of clones; around 72% were seen once. Sequencing used PBMCs. These receptors were obtained from a woman younger than 45 in good health and CMV-seropositive.

The chain joins TRBV9 to TRBJ2-3; possible D gene TRBD2, 5 bases. The V end lost 0 bases, the J end lost 3 bases, and 14 bases lay between the germline ends. The CDR3 is made up of 16 amino acids. Germline V gene lookup returns CDR1 SGDLS and CDR2 YYNGEE. The CDR3, as DNA: TGTGCCAGCAGCGTAGCTAGAGGACTTCAGACAGATACGCAGTATTTT. Translated: CASSVARGLQTDTQYF.

The chain has TRBV19 and TRBJ1-5, with TRBD1 matching over 7 bases. The CDR3 consists of 16 residues. The germline V gene has CDR1 LNHDA and CDR2 SQIVND (reference sequence). The V segment lost 6 bases and the J segment 2 bases; nucleotides outside the gene matches: 10. CDR3: CASSLKQGLGNQPQHF. For the CDR3, the DNA is TGTGCCAGTAGCCTGAAACAGGGGTTAGGCAATCAGCCCCAGCATTTT.

The CDR3 region is CASRQGSRPNQPQHF. The CDR3 DNA is TGTGCCAGCCGACAGGGGTCACGTCCGAATCAGCCCCAGCATTTT. The rearrangement joins TRBV27 to TRBJ1-5; 8 nucleotides match TRBD1. The ends lost 8 bases at V and 4 bases at J; junction bases unmatched: 10. The CDR3 totals 15 residues. Germline V gene lookup returns CDR1 MNHEY and CDR2 SMNVEV (reference sequence).

The chain is built from TRBV13 and TRBJ2-5, with D unresolved. Near its end, the DNA agrees better with TRBJ2-7, so the J call may be wrong. The length of the CDR3 is 13 residues. Germline CDR1 reads PRHDT; CDR2 reads FYEKMQ (reference sequence). CDR3 DNA: TGTGCCAGCAGTTCTCCTAGCTCCTACGAGCAGTACTTC. Translated: CASSSPSSYEQYF.

This chain connects TRBV28 to TRBJ2-6; D perhaps matches TRBD2 (5 bases). There are 17 residues in the CDR3. Germline V gene sequence: CDR1 MDHEN, CDR2 SYDVKM. Trimming pared 4 bases from V and 4 bases from J, leaving 17 bases between. This CDR3 reads CASSYSASFDGANVLTF. In DNA form, the CDR3 reads TGTGCCAGCAGTTACTCGGCTAGCTTCGACGGGGCCAACGTCCTGACTTTC. Supplemented by reference TRBV28 and TRBJ2-6, the full variable domain reads DVKVTQSSRYLVKRTGEKVFLECVQDMDHENMFWYRQDPGLGLRLIYFSYDVKMKEKGDIPEGYSVSREKKERFSLILESASTNQTSMYLCASSYSASFDGANVLTFGAGSRLTVL.

The chain has TRBV27 and TRBJ2-7; weak D call: TRBD1 (5 bases). CDR1 is MNHEY, CDR2 SMNVEV, per germline (reference sequence). Trimming cost V 6 bases and J 2 bases, with 11 bases left between them. This CDR3 spans 13 amino acids. The CDR3 DNA reads TGTGCCAGCAGCCACAGGCTCCCCTACGAGCAGTACTTC. Translated: CASSHRLPYEQYF.

This clone was seen a few times. The chain joins TRBV20-1 to TRBJ1-1; no definite D call. Germline assignment: CDR1 DFQATT and CDR2 SNEGSKA (reference sequence). This CDR3 region has 10 residues. Trimming cost V 7 bases and J 3 bases, with 6 bases left between them. The CDR3 spells CSVQDTEAFF. In nucleotides, the CDR3 is TGCAGTGTTCAGGACACTGAAGCTTTCTTT.

The rearrangement links TRBV7-9 to TRBJ2-1; D is undetermined. V shed 4 bases and J shed 5 bases, with 9 bases lying between them. CDR3 length: 13 residues. The germline V gene has CDR1 SEHNR and CDR2 FQNEAQ (reference sequence). DNA for the CDR3: TGTGCCAGCAGCTCGAACCCGGACAATGAGCAGTTCTTC. It translates to CASSSNPDNEQFF. Complete variable domain (other parts from reference TRBV7-9 and TRBJ2-1): DTGVSQNPRHKITKRGQNVTFRCDPISEHNRLYWYRQTLGQGPEFLTYFQNEAQLEKSRLLSDRFSAERPKGSFSTLEIQRTEQGDSAMYLCASSSNPDNEQFFGPGTRLTVL.

The rearrangement links TRBV27 to TRBJ1-2; D perhaps matches TRBD1 (5 bases). The germline V gene encodes CDR1 MNHEY and CDR2 SMNVEV (reference sequence). Trimming removed 8 bases at V and 8 bases at J, with 15 bases between. The CDR3 length is 12 residues. The CDR3 nucleotides are TGTGCCAGCTACACGCAGGGTGGGGGCTACACCTTC. It encodes CASYTQGGGYTF.

The chain links TRBV5-1 to TRBJ2-1; D possibly corresponds to TRBD2 (6 bases). V shed 4 bases and J shed 5 bases, with 13 bases lying between them. The CDR3 consists of 14 residues. CDR1 is SGHRS, CDR2 YFSETQ, per germline. The CDR3 DNA sequence: TGCGCCAGCAGCCCGGGCGGGGAGGACAATGAGCAGTTCTTC. Protein: CASSPGGEDNEQFF. Using reference TRBV5-1 and TRBJ2-1 for the parts outside the CDR3, the full variable domain is KAGVTQTPRYLIKTRGQQVTLSCSPISGHRSVSWYQQTPGQGLQFLFEYFSETQRNKGNFPGRFSGRQFSNSRSEMNVSTLELGDSALYLCASSPGGEDNEQFFGPGTRLTVL.

The chain joins TRBV19 to TRBJ2-4, with 7 bases lining up with TRBD2. CDR1 and CDR2 (germline): LNHDA, SQIVND (reference sequence). V was pared by 7 bases and J by 7 bases, with 7 bases of the junction left unmatched. The CDR3 length is 13 residues. CDR3 region: CASNRGGSNIQYF. The CDR3, as DNA: TGTGCCAGTAACCGGGGCGGGAGCAACATTCAGTACTTC.

The rearrangement uses TRBV2 and TRBJ2-3; possible D gene TRBD1, 5 bases. Germline lookup yields CDR1 SNHLY and CDR2 FYNNEI. V was trimmed by 7 bases and J by 2 bases, leaving 10 bases between them. CDR3 size: 13 residues. CDR3 bases: TGTGCCAGCACCAGCAGGGTCACAGATACGCAGTATTTT. Encoded protein: CASTSRVTDTQYF.

The chain is built from TRBV9 and TRBJ1-4; D gene ambiguous. The CDR3 runs to 14 residues. The ends were cut back, 4 bases at V and 0 bases at J, with 7 bases in the middle. CDR1 and CDR2 (germline): SGDLS, YYNGEE. The CDR3 loop is CASSTSTTNEKLFF. The CDR3 coding sequence is TGTGCCAGCAGCACTTCCACAACTAATGAAAAACTGTTTTTT.

This clone turned up a few times. This chain uses TRBV5-1 with TRBJ2-1; 8 bases are a match to TRBD2. Per the germline V gene, CDR1 is SGHRS and CDR2 is YFSETQ. Losses at the gene ends were 4 bases for V and 1 base for J; bases not matched to a gene: 10. This CDR3 spans 17 amino acids. In DNA, the CDR3 is TGCGCCAGCAGCCCCGGGGGGGGCCGGAGTTCCTACAATGAGCAGTTCTTC. It encodes CASSPGGGRSSYNEQFF.

V and J are TRBV30 and TRBJ1-2, with D possibly being TRBD1 (5 bases). The CDR3 extends over 12 amino acids. The germline gives CDR1 GTSNPN, CDR2 SVGIG (reference sequence). Trimming took 7 bases from V and 1 from J, leaving 10 bases between them. This CDR3 reads CASDTYNYGYTF. The CDR3 nucleotides are TGTGCCTCGGACACCTATAACTATGGCTACACCTTC.

The genes are TRBV29-1 and TRBJ2-5; D is perhaps TRBD2 (6 bases). Deletions cut 4 bases from V and 5 bases from J, with 11 bases between. Germline loops: CDR1 SQVTM, CDR2 ANQGSEA. The CDR3 covers 12 residues. This chain's CDR3 is CSVGKGRETQYF. In DNA, the CDR3 is TGCAGCGTTGGTAAGGGGAGGGAGACCCAGTACTTC.

The chain has TRBV5-4 and TRBJ1-2; weak D call: TRBD1 (6 bases). Germline V gives CDR1 SGHNT, CDR2 YYREEE (reference sequence). The CDR3 covers 13 residues. V lost 1 base to trimming and J lost 5 bases, with 9 bases between them. The CDR3 sequence is CASSLSGAYGYTF. DNA for the CDR3: TGTGCCAGCAGCTTGTCAGGGGCATATGGCTACACCTTC.

The table lists this clone with a count of one. The chain employs TRBV4-2 and TRBJ2-2; 10 positions agree with TRBD1. Germline lookup yields CDR1 LGHNA and CDR2 YNFKEQ. This CDR3 has 16 residues. Trimming at V came to 4 bases and at J to 2 bases, leaving 4 bases not matched to a gene. CDR3 DNA: TGTGCCAGCAGCCCAGACAGGGGGCATAACACCGGGGAGCTGTTTTTT. Protein: CASSPDRGHNTGELFF.

This chain uses TRBV5-1 with TRBJ2-1, with 11 bases lining up with TRBD2. The CDR3 runs to 19 residues. Germline CDR1 and CDR2: SGHRS and YFSETQ. V dropped 2 bases and J dropped 3; count of bases not matched to a gene: 13. In DNA, the CDR3 is TGCGCCAGCAGCTTCCCACTAGCGGGAGTGAATGTCGGCTACAATGAGCAGTTCTTC. This sequence encodes CASSFPLAGVNVGYNEQFF.

The chain carries TRBV5-4 and TRBJ1-1; weak D call: TRBD1 (5 bases). The CDR3 loop spans 15 amino acids. Germline loops: CDR1 SGHNT, CDR2 YYREEE (reference sequence). Trimming left V 2 bases short and J 1 base short, with 12 bases between. CDR3 in DNA: TGTGCCAGCAGCTTAGCCGGGACTGCGAACACTGAAGCTTTCTTT. Amino acids: CASSLAGTANTEAFF.

CDR3 residues: CASKGVEIDEQFF. CDR3 sequence (DNA): TGTGCCAGCAAAGGAGTAGAAATCGATGAGCAGTTCTTC. The J gene is TRBJ2-1, the V gene TRBV2; D remains ambiguous. The CDR3 is 13 amino acids. V dropped 7 bases and J dropped 8 bases, with 15 bases sitting between them. From germline, CDR1 is SNHLY and CDR2 FYNNEI.

This rearrangement joins TRBV27 to TRBJ2-7; D unclear. CDR1 is MNHEY and CDR2 is SMNVEV in the germline V gene (reference sequence). This CDR3 contains 14 residues. The V gene lost 3 bases and the J gene lost 3 bases, with 12 bases spanning the gap. In DNA, the CDR3 is TGTGCCAGCAGTTTGGGCAGTGCAATCTACGAGCAGTACTTC. The encoded protein is CASSLGSAIYEQYF.

This rearrangement joins TRBV27 to TRBJ1-5; possible D gene TRBD1, 5 bases. Looked up from germline, CDR1 is MNHEY and CDR2 is SMNVEV (reference sequence). V was pared by 2 bases and J by 3 bases, with 8 bases between. The CDR3 consists of 14 residues. For the CDR3, the DNA is TGTGCCAGCAGTTTAAGGGGCCCCAATCAGCCCCAGCATTTT. Protein: CASSLRGPNQPQHF.

The chain recombines TRBV18 with TRBJ2-4, with D tentatively TRBD1 (6 bases). V lost 2 bases and J lost 2, with 10 bases in between. The CDR3 is 15 residues long. Germline V gene lookup returns CDR1 KGHSH and CDR2 LQKENI. The CDR3 bases are TGTGCCAGCTCACCAGGGGGCGCGACCAAAAACATTCAGTACTTC. It yields the protein CASSPGGATKNIQYF.

V is TRBV10-2 and J is TRBJ2-7; 8 bases align to TRBD2. Trimming took 5 bases from V and 3 from J; bases not matched to a gene: 6. Germline CDR1 and CDR2: WSHSY and SAAADI. The CDR3 length is 14 residues. CDR3: CASSLSGSIYEQYF. The CDR3 region has the DNA TGCGCCAGCAGTCTCAGCGGGAGTATCTACGAGCAGTACTTC.

The rearrangement uses TRBV7-2 and TRBJ2-1, with 7 bases lining up with TRBD2. This CDR3 region has 14 residues. V lost 1 base, J lost 9 bases, and 6 bases stayed unmatched. In germline, CDR1 is SGHTA, CDR2 FQGNSA. The CDR3 here is CASSLVASGGEQFF. Here the CDR3 DNA reads TGTGCCAGCAGCTTAGTTGCTAGCGGTGGTGAGCAGTTCTTC.

The J gene is TRBJ2-3, the V gene TRBV28, with 13 bases matching TRBD2. The CDR3 has 15 amino acids. In germline, CDR1 is MDHEN, CDR2 SYDVKM. Losses at the gene ends were 4 bases for V and 5 bases for J; bases not matched to a gene: 3. CDR3 sequence reads: CASSSTSGRRDTQYF. The CDR3 nucleotides are TGTGCCAGCAGTTCGACTAGCGGGAGGAGAGATACGCAGTATTTT.

The V call is TRBV19, the J call TRBJ1-2; no definite D call. CDR1 LNHDA and CDR2 SQIVND come from the germline V gene (reference sequence). Between the trimmed V and J ends, which lost 7 bases and 2 bases, there was a span of 5 bases. This CDR3 spans 11 amino acids. CDR3 DNA sequence: TGTGCCAGTACGGGAAACTATGGCTACACCTTC. Encoded protein: CASTGNYGYTF.